This TCR beta chain comes out of a study of cytomegalovirus exposure and HLA in healthy donors. The V and J ends lost 5 bases and 2 bases, in that order; junction bases with no gene match: 14. The CDR3 consists of 17 residues. The germline V gene has CDR1 MDHEN and CDR2 SYDVKM. Turning to this clone: Its antigen is still unknown.

Study-level findings and limits: Per published accounts, TCR beta sequences correctly predicted the HLA-A and HLA-B alleles of most subjects.

Amplification used 60 Vbeta primers and 13 Jbeta primers. The data were produced by immunoSEQ multiplex PCR, yet TCRdb's version contains in-frame clones alone and is incomplete. Found here are 150,000 or so clones, roughly 77% of them singletons; the top ten hold roughly 7.8%. The origin of this receptor is a woman in her thirties or forties in good health and CMV-seropositive. The sample comprised PBMCs. The V and J genes are TRBV28 and TRBJ2-7, with 8 bases that match TRBD1. The CDR3 nucleotides are TGTGCCAGCAGTCAAAACGTCCAGACAGGGGCAACCTACGAGCAGTACTTC. Amino acids: CASSQNVQTGATYEQYF.